These 17 T cell receptor beta chains were all obtained from the same sample, sequenced in a study of T cell responses to AZD1222 COVID-19 vaccine. Data came from immunoSEQ multiplex PCR; TCRdb stores just in-frame clones and leaves some out. The table includes under 130,000 clones, roughly nine tenths detected once. This material consisted of peripheral blood, taken 28 days after the second AZD1222 dose. Every receptor here comes from an adult who received the AZD1222 COVID-19 vaccine.

The genes are TRBV14 and TRBJ1-2; 7 nucleotides align to TRBD1. This CDR3 comprises 15 residues. The trim removed 3 bases at V and 6 bases at J, leaving 10 bases unmatched. The germline V gene has CDR1 SGHDN and CDR2 FVKESK. The CDR3 loop reads CASSHLTGTTHGYTF. CDR3 in DNA: TGTGCCAGCAGCCATTTGACAGGGACCACGCATGGCTACACCTTC. Filled out from reference TRBV14 and TRBJ1-2, the complete variable domain reads EAGVTQFPSHSVIEKGQTVTLRCDPISGHDNLYWYRRVMGKEIKFLLHFVKESKQDESGMPNNRFLAERTGGTYSTLKVQPAELEDSGVYFCASSHLTGTTHGYTFGSGTRLTVV.

J is TRBJ2-3 and V is TRBV19, with 9 positions matching TRBD2. This CDR3 comprises 15 residues. Per germline, CDR1 LNHDA and CDR2 SQIVND (reference sequence). The trim removed 3 bases at V and 6 bases at J, leaving 7 bases unmatched. CDR3 amino acids: CASSMVAGGADTQYF. DNA of the CDR3: TGTGCCAGTAGTATGGTCGCGGGGGGGGCCGATACGCAGTATTTT.

The V gene is TRBV2, the J gene TRBJ2-2, with 8 bases fitting TRBD1. The length of the CDR3 is 15 residues. With V trimmed by 4 bases and J by 2 bases, 3 bases remained unmatched. The germline CDR1 and CDR2 sequences are SNHLY and FYNNEI. The CDR3 loop is CASSGRGRNTGELFF. The CDR3 DNA is TGTGCCAGCAGTGGCAGGGGGCGTAACACCGGGGAGCTGTTTTTT.

V and J are TRBV30 and TRBJ1-3; tentatively, D is TRBD1 (5 bases). The germline V gene has CDR1 GTSNPN and CDR2 SVGIG (reference sequence). The CDR3 runs 14 residues. Trimming pared 0 bases from V and 7 bases from J, leaving 13 bases between. The CDR3 spells CAWSVRGAWNTIYF. The CDR3 DNA reads TGTGCCTGGAGTGTACGTGGGGCATGGAACACCATATATTTT.

This clone was counted once. The gene calls are TRBV5-1 and TRBJ2-5, with 9 bases lining up with TRBD1. V was clipped by 3 bases and J by 5 bases; unmatched bases: 8. The CDR3 extends over 15 amino acids. Per the germline V gene, CDR1 is SGHRS and CDR2 is YFSETQ. DNA for the CDR3: TGCGCCAGCAGCTCCAAACAGGGGGCTTGGGAGACCCAGTACTTC. Translating it yields CASSSKQGAWETQYF.

The V gene is TRBV12-2, the J gene TRBJ2-1; the table's TRBD1 call for D was not verified on the DNA. TRBV12-2 counts as a pseudogene. The CDR3 loop spans 12 amino acids. In nucleotides, the CDR3 is TGTGCAAGTCGCTCACGGAGTCAGGGGCAGTTCTTC. The encoded protein is CASRSRSQGQFF.

J is TRBJ2-1 and V is TRBV10-1; 12 bases are shared with TRBD2. CDR3 size: 17 residues. CDR1 is WNHNN and CDR2 is SYGVQD in the germline V gene (reference sequence). J gave up 6 bases and V 4 bases, and 10 bases lay outside the gene matches. DNA for the CDR3: TGCGCCAGCAGTGGTGGACTAGCGGGAAATTATCCCAATGAGCAGTTCTTC. Translating gives CASSGGLAGNYPNEQFF.

The rearrangement uses TRBV6-4 and TRBJ2-3, with 9 bases identical to TRBD2. The CDR3 has 15 residues. The germline gives CDR1 MRHNA, CDR2 SNTAGT. With 0 bases clipped from V and 5 bases from J, the junction kept 3 bases outside the gene matches. In DNA form, the CDR3 reads TGTGCCAGCAGTGACTCAGCGGGAGGTGTAGATACGCAGTATTTT. Translation: CASSDSAGGVDTQYF.

V usage is TRBV9 and J usage is TRBJ1-1; D unresolved. The CDR3 covers 14 residues. CDR1 SGDLS and CDR2 YYNGEE come from the germline V gene. V was pared by 3 bases and J by 11 bases, with 20 bases between. The CDR3 bases are TGTGCCAGCAGCGCCGAAGATATATCGGGAGTTGCTTTCTTT. Residues: CASSAEDISGVAFF.

The rearrangement links TRBV28 to TRBJ2-7; D is uncertain. Germline V lookup: CDR1 MDHEN, CDR2 SYDVKM. This CDR3 comprises 15 residues. Trimming pared 6 bases from V and 2 bases from J, leaving 17 bases between. DNA of the CDR3: TGTGCCAGCAGCTACAAAGTCTTTCCTACCTACGAGCAGTACTTC. Translating gives CASSYKVFPTYEQYF.

This chain connects TRBV5-1 to TRBJ2-5; TRBD1 agrees at 11 bases. J was trimmed by 2 bases and V by 1 base; bases with no gene match: 4. The V gene's germline CDR1 is SGHRS and CDR2 YFSETQ. The CDR3 loop spans 16 amino acids. The CDR3 DNA reads TGCGCCAGCAGCTTGACTGGGACAGGGGGACAAGAGACCCAGTACTTC. It yields the protein CASSLTGTGGQETQYF.

The chain has TRBV5-1 and TRBJ1-5; D is possibly TRBD1 (6 bases). V lost 3 bases and J lost 7, with 17 bases in between. CDR1 is SGHRS, CDR2 YFSETQ, per germline. CDR3 length: 15 amino acids. CDR3 sequence: CASSWGSGDSQPQHF. As DNA, the CDR3 is TGCGCCAGCAGCTGGGGTTCAGGGGATTCGCAGCCCCAGCATTTT.

This clone was found once. The chain is built from TRBV18 and TRBJ2-3, with D possibly matching TRBD1 (6 bases). The CDR3 is 14 amino acids. In germline, CDR1 is KGHSH, CDR2 LQKENI. V was pared by 2 bases and J by 1 base, with 7 bases between. The CDR3 loop is CASSPGGGTDTQYF. DNA of the CDR3: TGTGCCAGCTCACCAGGGGGCGGCACAGATACGCAGTATTTT.

This sequence joins TRBV6-6 and TRBJ2-3; TRBD2 aligns across 12 bases. This CDR3 contains 16 residues. J lost 3 bases, V lost 7 bases, and 8 bases had no gene match. The germline V gene has CDR1 MNHNY and CDR2 SVGAGI (reference sequence). CDR3 coding DNA: TGTGCCAGCATTCTGACTAGCGGGAGAGCGACAGATACGCAGTATTTT. Translation gives CASILTSGRATDTQYF.

The chain carries TRBV28 and TRBJ1-2, with no clear D. The CDR3 consists of 12 residues. CDR1 is MDHEN, CDR2 SYDVKM, per germline. Trimming left V 4 bases short and J 4 bases short, with 7 bases between. For the CDR3, the DNA is TGTGCCAGCAGTTCCACACTCTATGGCTACACCTTC. As protein: CASSSTLYGYTF.

This chain uses TRBV5-1 with TRBJ2-2; 9 bases line up with TRBD2. Germline assignment: CDR1 SGHRS and CDR2 YFSETQ. V trimming: 4 bases; J trimming: 2 bases; junction bases outside the gene matches: 3. This CDR3 is 15 amino acids long. The CDR3 bases are TGCGCCAGCAGCGGACTAGCGAGTAACACCGGGGAGCTGTTTTTT. Its protein product is CASSGLASNTGELFF.

The gene calls are TRBV28 and TRBJ1-5; 8 nucleotides line up with TRBD1. Germline V gives CDR1 MDHEN, CDR2 SYDVKM. The CDR3 has 16 amino acids. V lost 5 bases, J lost 1 base, and 7 bases stayed unmatched. CDR3 in amino acids: CASSAAGQASNQPQHF. For the CDR3, the DNA is TGTGCCAGCAGTGCCGCGGGACAGGCGAGCAATCAGCCCCAGCATTTT.